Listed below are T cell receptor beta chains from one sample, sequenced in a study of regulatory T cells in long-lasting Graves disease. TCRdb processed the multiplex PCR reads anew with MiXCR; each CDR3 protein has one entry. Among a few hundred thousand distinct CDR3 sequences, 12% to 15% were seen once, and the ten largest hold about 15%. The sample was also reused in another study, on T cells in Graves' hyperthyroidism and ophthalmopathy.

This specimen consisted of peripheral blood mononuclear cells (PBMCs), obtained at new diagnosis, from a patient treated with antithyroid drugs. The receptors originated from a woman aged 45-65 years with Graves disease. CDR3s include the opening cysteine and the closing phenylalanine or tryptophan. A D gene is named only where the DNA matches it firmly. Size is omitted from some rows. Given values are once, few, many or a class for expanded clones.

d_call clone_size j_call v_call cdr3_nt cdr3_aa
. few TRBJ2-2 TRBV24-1 TGTGCCACCAGTGTCACGGCGAACACCGGGGAGCTGTTTTTT CATSVTANTGELFF
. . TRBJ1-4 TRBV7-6 TGTGCCAGCAGCTTAGGACAGGTTACAACTAATGAAAAACTGTTTTTT CASSLGQVTTNEKLFF
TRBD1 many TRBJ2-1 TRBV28 TGTGCCAGCAGGTGGCCGGGACAGGGTTATGGTGAGCAGTTCTTC CASRWPGQGYGEQFF
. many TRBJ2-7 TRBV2 TGTGCCAGGCAGAGAGCTAACTATTCCTACGAGCAGTACTTC CARQRANYSYEQYF
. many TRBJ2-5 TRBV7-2 TGTGCCAGCATGGGGGGAGCACAAGAGACCCAGTACTTC CASMGGAQETQYF
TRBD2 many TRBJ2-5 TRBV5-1 TGCGCCAGCAGCTGGGGGACTAGCGGGAAGCAAGAGACCCAGTACTTC CASSWGTSGKQETQYF
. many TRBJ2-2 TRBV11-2 TGTGCCAGCAGCTTAGTGGGACTCCCGAACACCGGGGAGCTGTTTTTT CASSLVGLPNTGELFF
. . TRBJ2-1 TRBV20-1 TGCAGTGCTAGAGACTGGCCCGTCAACAATGAGCAGTTCTTC CSARDWPVNNEQFF
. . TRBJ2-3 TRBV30 TGTGCCTGGACCCGACTTATCACAGATACGCAGTATTTT CAWTRLITDTQYF
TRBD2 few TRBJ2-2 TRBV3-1 TGTGCCAGCAGCCAGCGGGAGATCACCGGGGAGCTGTTTTTT CASSQREITGELFF
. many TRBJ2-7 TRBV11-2 TGTGCCAGCAGCAAAGGACAGTCCTACGAGCAGTACTTC CASSKGQSYEQYF
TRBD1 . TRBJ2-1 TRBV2 TGTGCCAGCAGTGAAGTCGGGACAGAGTACAATGAGCAGTTCTTC CASSEVGTEYNEQFF
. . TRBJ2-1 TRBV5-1 TGCGCCAGCAGCTTGGGGCAGGGGTTCTACAATGAGCAGTTCTTC CASSLGQGFYNEQFF
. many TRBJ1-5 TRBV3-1 TGTGCCAGCAGCCTTGGGTGGGACAATCAGCCCCAGCATTTT CASSLGWDNQPQHF
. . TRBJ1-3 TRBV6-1 TGTGCCAGCAGTGAAGCGCCTCCAGGGGCTGGAAACACCATATATTTT CASSEAPPGAGNTIYF
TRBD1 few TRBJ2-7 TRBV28 TGTGCCAGCAGTCGGACAGGAGCCCACCCCTCCTACGAGCAGTACTTC CASSRTGAHPSYEQYF
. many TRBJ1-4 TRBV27 TGTGCCAGCAGGGGGACCTTTAATGAAAAACTGTTTTTT CASRGTFNEKLFF
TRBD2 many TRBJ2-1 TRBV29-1 TGCAGCGTCCGGACTAGCTCCTACAATGAGCAGTTCTTC CSVRTSSYNEQFF
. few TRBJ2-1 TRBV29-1 TGCAGCGCCAGAAACCCACCAAGTGAGCAGTTCTTC CSARNPPSEQFF
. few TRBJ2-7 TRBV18 TGTGCCAGCTCACCCCTCATGGACGATACGGTGGAGCAGTACTTC CASSPLMDDTVEQYF
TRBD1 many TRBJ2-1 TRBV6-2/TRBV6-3 TGTGCCAGCAGTTACGGGGGACAGGGGTATTACAATGAGCAGTTCTTC CASSYGGQGYYNEQFF
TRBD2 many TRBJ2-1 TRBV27 TGTGCCAGCAGTTTATGGTTAGCGGGAGATAATGAGCAGTTCTTC CASSLWLAGDNEQFF
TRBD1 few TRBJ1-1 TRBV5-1 TGCGCCAGCAGCTTATCCGGGACAGGGCAAACTGAAGCTTTCTTT CASSLSGTGQTEAFF
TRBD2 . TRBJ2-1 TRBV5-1 TGCGCCAGCAGCTCATTAGGGCTAGCGGGTTCCTACAATGAGCAGTTCTTC CASSSLGLAGSYNEQFF
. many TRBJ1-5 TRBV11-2 TGTGCCAGCAGCTTAGATTTAGGGAGCAATCAGCCCCAGCATTTT CASSLDLGSNQPQHF
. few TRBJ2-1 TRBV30 TGTGCCTGGATGTCTAGCGTAGCTGAGCAGTTCTTC CAWMSSVAEQFF
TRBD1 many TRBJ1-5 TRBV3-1 TGTGCCAGCAGCCAAGGTGGGACAGGGGGGGGACAGCCCCAGCATTTT CASSQGGTGGGQPQHF
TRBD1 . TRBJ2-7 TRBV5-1 TGCGCCAGCAGCACCGACACCGGGACAGGGGCCTACGAGCAGTACTTC CASSTDTGTGAYEQYF
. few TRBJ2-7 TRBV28 TGTGCCAGCAGAACTTTTGGGGCACAGGAGGCCTACGAGCAGTACTTC CASRTFGAQEAYEQYF
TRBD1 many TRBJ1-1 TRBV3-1 TGTGCCAGCAGCCAAGACTTGAGACAGGGACACACTGAAGCTTTCTTT CASSQDLRQGHTEAFF
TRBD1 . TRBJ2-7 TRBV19 TGTGCCAGTAGTATCCAGACAGGGGGAAGCTACGAGCAGTACTTC CASSIQTGGSYEQYF
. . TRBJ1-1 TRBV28 TGTGCCAGCATTCCTCTCGGGAGAAACACTGAAGCTTTCTTT CASIPLGRNTEAFF
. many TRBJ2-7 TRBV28 TGTGCCAGCAGTTTATTTTACGGAGAGTCCTACGAGCAGTACTTC CASSLFYGESYEQYF
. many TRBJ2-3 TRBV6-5 TGTGCCAGCAGTTACTCGAGGTCGGGACCTACGCCAGATACGCAGTATTTT CASSYSRSGPTPDTQYF
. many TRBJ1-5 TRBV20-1 TGCAGTGCTAGAGATCCGAACAGGGTAGCTCAGCCCCAGCATTTT CSARDPNRVAQPQHF
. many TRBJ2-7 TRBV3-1 TGTGCCAGCAGCCAAGTCTTCTACGAGCAGTACTTC CASSQVFYEQYF
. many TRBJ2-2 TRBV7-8 TGTGCCAGCAGCTTAGGGACAGCCTTGGTTGGGGAGCTGTTTTTT CASSLGTALVGELFF
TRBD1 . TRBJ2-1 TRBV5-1 TGCGCCAGCAGCTTTCTGGGACAGCCCTACAATGAGCAGTTCTTC CASSFLGQPYNEQFF
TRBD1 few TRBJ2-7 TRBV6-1 TGTGCCAGCAGGGGGACAGCCAACTACGAGCAGTACTTC CASRGTANYEQYF
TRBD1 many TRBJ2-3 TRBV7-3 TGTGCCAGCAGTCCAACAGGGGCTACAGATACGCAGTATTTT CASSPTGATDTQYF
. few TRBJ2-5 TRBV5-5 TGTGCCAGCAGCTTAACCGGACAGAACCAAGAGACCCAGTACTTC CASSLTGQNQETQYF
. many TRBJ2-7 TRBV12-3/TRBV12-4 TGTGCCAGCAGTTTCGCGGTAGATTCCTACGAGCAGTACTTC CASSFAVDSYEQYF
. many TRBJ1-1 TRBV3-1 TGTGCCAGCAGCCAGTGGGGCACTGAAGCTTTCTTT CASSQWGTEAFF
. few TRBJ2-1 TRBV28 TGTGCCAGTGGACTCCCCGCGTCGAATGAGCAGTTCTTC CASGLPASNEQFF
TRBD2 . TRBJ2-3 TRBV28 TGTGCCAGCAGTTTGGGGACGGGACTAGCGGGACACACAGATACGCAGTATTTT CASSLGTGLAGHTDTQYF
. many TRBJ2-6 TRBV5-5 TGTGCCAGCAGCGTGGACAGCTCTGGGGCCAACGTCCTGACTTTC CASSVDSSGANVLTF
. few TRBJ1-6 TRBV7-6 TGTGCCAGCAGCTTACAAGCCCGAACCGGCTTCAATAATTCACCCCTCCACTTT CASSLQARTGFNNSPLHF
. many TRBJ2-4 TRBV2 TGTGCCAGCGCCGGGGGGCCGTTTCAGTACTTC CASAGGPFQYF
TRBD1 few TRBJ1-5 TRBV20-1 TGCAGTGCTAGAGGAAGGACAGGGGGCGGTCAGCCCCAGCATTTT CSARGRTGGGQPQHF
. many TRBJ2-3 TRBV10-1 TGCGCCAGCAGTGAGTCCGGGGGGCCAGATACGCAGTATTTT CASSESGGPDTQYF
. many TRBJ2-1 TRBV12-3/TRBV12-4 TGTGCCAGCAGTTCGGGACAAAACAATGAGCAGTTCTTC CASSSGQNNEQFF
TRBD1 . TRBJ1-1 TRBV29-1 TGCAGCGTTTCAGGGGGGCTCTACACTGAAGCTTTCTTT CSVSGGLYTEAFF
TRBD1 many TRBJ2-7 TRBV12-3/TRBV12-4 TGTGCCAGCACTCGGACAGGGAGCTCCTACGAGCAGTACTTC CASTRTGSSYEQYF
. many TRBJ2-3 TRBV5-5 TGCGCCAGCAGCTTGGGCGACACCACAGATACGCAGTATTTT CASSLGDTTDTQYF
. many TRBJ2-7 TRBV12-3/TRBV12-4 TGTGCCAGCAGTTTAGGGAGTACCCGCTACGAGCAGTACTTC CASSLGSTRYEQYF
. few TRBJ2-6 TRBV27 TGTGCCAGCAGTTCCCCCCCATCTGGGGCCAACGTCCTGACTTTC CASSSPPSGANVLTF
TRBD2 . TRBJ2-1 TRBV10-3 TGTGCCATCAGTGAGTCCCCGGGACTAGCGGAGATCAGCTCCTACAATGAGCAGTTCTTC CAISESPGLAEISSYNEQFF
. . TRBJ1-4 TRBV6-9 TGTGCCAGCAGTTACTCTTGGGCGGGATTTGCAACTAATGAAGAACTGTTTTTT CASSYSWAGFATNEELFF
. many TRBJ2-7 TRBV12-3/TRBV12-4 TGTGCCAGCAGTGCCTGGGACGGCTACGAGCAGTACTTC CASSAWDGYEQYF
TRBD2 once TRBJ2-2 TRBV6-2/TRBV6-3 TGTGCCAGCAGTTACGGGACTAGCGGAGCCGGGGAGCTGTTTTTT CASSYGTSGAGELFF